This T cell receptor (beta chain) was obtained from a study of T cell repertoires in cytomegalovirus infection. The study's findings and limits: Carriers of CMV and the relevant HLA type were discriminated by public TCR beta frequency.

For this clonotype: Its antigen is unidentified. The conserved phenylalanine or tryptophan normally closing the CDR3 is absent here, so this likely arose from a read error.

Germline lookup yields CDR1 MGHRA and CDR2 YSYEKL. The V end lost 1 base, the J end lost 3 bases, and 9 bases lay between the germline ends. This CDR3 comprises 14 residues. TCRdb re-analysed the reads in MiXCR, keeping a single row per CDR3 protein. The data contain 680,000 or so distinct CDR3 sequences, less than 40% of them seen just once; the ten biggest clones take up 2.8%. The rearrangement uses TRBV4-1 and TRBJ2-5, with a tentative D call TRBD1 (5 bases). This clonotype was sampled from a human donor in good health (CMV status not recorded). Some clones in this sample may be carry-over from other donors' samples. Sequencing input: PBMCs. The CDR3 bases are TGCGCCAGCAGCCAAGGTGTCAGGGAAGAGACCCAGTACTTA. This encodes CASSQGVREETQYL.